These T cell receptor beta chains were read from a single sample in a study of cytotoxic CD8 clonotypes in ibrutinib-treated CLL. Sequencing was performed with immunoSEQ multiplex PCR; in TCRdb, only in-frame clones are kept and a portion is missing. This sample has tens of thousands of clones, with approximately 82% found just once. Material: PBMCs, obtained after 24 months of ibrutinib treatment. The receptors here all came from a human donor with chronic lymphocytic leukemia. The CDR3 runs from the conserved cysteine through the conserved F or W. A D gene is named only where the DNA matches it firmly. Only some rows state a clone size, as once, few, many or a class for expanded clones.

cdr3_aa: CASSSNGLAGGETQYF
cdr3_nt: TGTGCCAGCAGCTCAAACGGACTAGCGGGAGGGGAGACCCAGTACTTC
j_call: TRBJ2-5
clone_size: .
v_call: TRBV11-3
cdr3_length: 16
d_call: TRBD2

cdr3_aa: CASSLDQLAGVYEQYF
cdr3_nt: TGTGCCAGCAGCTTAGATCAACTAGCGGGAGTCTACGAGCAGTACTTC
j_call: TRBJ2-7
clone_size: .
v_call: TRBV11-2
cdr3_length: 16
d_call: TRBD2

cdr3_aa: CASGLLQGGPQYF
cdr3_nt: TGTGCTAGTGGTTTGTTACAGGGAGGACCACAGTACTTC
j_call: TRBJ2-5
clone_size: .
v_call: TRBV12-5
cdr3_length: 13
d_call: .

cdr3_aa: CASSSGLAAGGTDTQYF
cdr3_nt: TGTGCCAGCAGCTCCGGACTAGCGGCTGGGGGCACAGATACGCAGTATTTT
j_call: TRBJ2-3
clone_size: .
v_call: TRBV7-6
cdr3_length: 17
d_call: TRBD2

cdr3_aa: CASSSGLADTDTQYF
cdr3_nt: TGTGCCAGCAGCTCGGGACTAGCGGACACAGATACGCAGTATTTT
j_call: TRBJ2-3
clone_size: few
v_call: TRBV5-4
cdr3_length: 15
d_call: TRBD2

cdr3_aa: CASSPTGVKLFF
cdr3_nt: TGTGCCAGCAGCCCGACCGGTGTAAAACTGTTTTTT
j_call: TRBJ1-4
clone_size: .
v_call: TRBV7-9
cdr3_length: 12
d_call: .

cdr3_aa: CASSFRLELAGELFF
cdr3_nt: TGTGCCAGCAGCTTTAGACTAGAGTTGGCCGGGGAGCTGTTTTTT
j_call: TRBJ2-2
clone_size: .
v_call: TRBV6-1
cdr3_length: 15
d_call: .

cdr3_aa: CASSETSGRGDTQYF
cdr3_nt: TGTGCCAGCAGTGAGACTAGCGGGAGAGGAGATACGCAGTATTTT
j_call: TRBJ2-3
clone_size: .
v_call: TRBV25-1
cdr3_length: 15
d_call: TRBD2

cdr3_aa: CASSYRGPLSSYEQYF
cdr3_nt: TGTGCCAGCAGTTACCGGGGGCCGTTGAGCTCCTACGAGCAGTACTTC
j_call: TRBJ2-7
clone_size: .
v_call: TRBV6-5
cdr3_length: 16
d_call: .

cdr3_aa: CASSLVIGSGEQFF
cdr3_nt: TGTGCCAGCAGCTTAGTCATCGGGTCCGGTGAGCAGTTCTTC
j_call: TRBJ2-1
clone_size: .
v_call: TRBV7-2
cdr3_length: 14
d_call: .

cdr3_aa: CATSREDFSGNTIYF
cdr3_nt: TGTGCCACCAGCAGAGAGGACTTCTCTGGAAACACCATATATTTT
j_call: TRBJ1-3
clone_size: .
v_call: TRBV15
cdr3_length: 15
d_call: .

cdr3_aa: CASSQDSGGGEKLFF
cdr3_nt: TGTGCCAGCAGCCAAGACTCAGGAGGGGGTGAAAAACTGTTTTTT
j_call: TRBJ1-4
clone_size: .
v_call: TRBV4-2
cdr3_length: 15
d_call: .

cdr3_aa: CASLGGQVRFYEQYF
cdr3_nt: TGTGCCAGCCTCGGGGGGCAGGTACGCTTTTACGAGCAGTACTTC
j_call: TRBJ2-7
clone_size: .
v_call: TRBV6-5
cdr3_length: 15
d_call: .

cdr3_aa: CASSVGRDDQPQHF
cdr3_nt: TGTGCCAGCAGCGTTGGCAGGGATGATCAGCCCCAGCATTTT
j_call: TRBJ1-5
clone_size: .
v_call: TRBV9
cdr3_length: 14
d_call: .

cdr3_aa: CASGGGAPGQVVTDTQYF
cdr3_nt: TGTGCCAGCGGGGGTGGGGCACCGGGACAGGTGGTCACAGATACGCAGTATTTT
j_call: TRBJ2-3
clone_size: .
v_call: TRBV2
cdr3_length: 18
d_call: TRBD1

cdr3_aa: CASSMGQPVYEQYF
cdr3_nt: TGTGCCAGTAGTATGGGACAGCCGGTCTACGAGCAGTACTTC
j_call: TRBJ2-7
clone_size: .
v_call: TRBV19
cdr3_length: 14
d_call: TRBD1

cdr3_aa: CASSGDPGQRTEAFF
cdr3_nt: TGTGCCAGCAGCGGCGACCCAGGGCAGCGAACTGAAGCTTTCTTT
j_call: TRBJ1-1
clone_size: .
v_call: TRBV9
cdr3_length: 15
d_call: .

cdr3_aa: CASSQAGGRSEETQYF
cdr3_nt: TGTGCCAGCAGCCAAGCCGGCGGGAGGTCTGAAGAGACCCAGTACTTC
j_call: TRBJ2-5
clone_size: .
v_call: TRBV14
cdr3_length: 16
d_call: TRBD2

cdr3_aa: CASSLGLSEQYF
cdr3_nt: TGTGCCAGCAGTTTGGGGTTGTCCGAGCAGTACTTC
j_call: TRBJ2-7
clone_size: .
v_call: TRBV28
cdr3_length: 12
d_call: .

cdr3_aa: CEPWVLGYPQHF
cdr3_nt: TGTGAACCCTGGGTTCTGGGTTACCCCCAGCATTTT
j_call: TRBJ1-5
clone_size: .
v_call: TRBV12-5
cdr3_length: 12
d_call: .

cdr3_aa: CASSFSGRDWDTEAFF
cdr3_nt: TGTGCCAGCAGTTTTTCCGGGAGGGATTGGGACACTGAAGCTTTCTTT
j_call: TRBJ1-1
clone_size: .
v_call: TRBV28
cdr3_length: 16
d_call: .

cdr3_aa: CASSYRGTSYNEQFF
cdr3_nt: TGCGCCAGCAGCTATAGAGGTACCTCCTACAATGAGCAGTTCTTC
j_call: TRBJ2-1
clone_size: .
v_call: TRBV5-1
cdr3_length: 15
d_call: .

cdr3_aa: CASSQDITSGRVTNQETQYF
cdr3_nt: TGCGCCAGCAGCCAAGATATCACTAGCGGGAGGGTGACTAACCAAGAGACCCAGTACTTC
j_call: TRBJ2-5
clone_size: .
v_call: TRBV4-1
cdr3_length: 20
d_call: TRBD2

cdr3_aa: CASSQGGSGANVLTF
cdr3_nt: TGTGCCAGCAGCCAGGGGGGCTCTGGGGCCAACGTCCTGACTTTC
j_call: TRBJ2-6
clone_size: few
v_call: TRBV11-2
cdr3_length: 15
d_call: .

cdr3_aa: CASSQEWSGSRADTQYF
cdr3_nt: TGCGCCAGCAGCCAAGAATGGTCCGGAAGTAGGGCAGATACGCAGTATTTT
j_call: TRBJ2-3
clone_size: .
v_call: TRBV4-1
cdr3_length: 17
d_call: .

cdr3_aa: CASKASGNTGELFF
cdr3_nt: TGTGCCAGTAAGGCTAGCGGGAACACCGGGGAGCTGTTTTTT
j_call: TRBJ2-2
clone_size: .
v_call: TRBV19
cdr3_length: 14
d_call: TRBD2

cdr3_aa: CASSLLADPTYDTQYF
cdr3_nt: TGTGCCAGCAGCTTGCTAGCGGACCCTACCTACGATACGCAGTATTTT
j_call: TRBJ2-3
clone_size: .
v_call: TRBV7-9
cdr3_length: 16
d_call: TRBD2

cdr3_aa: CAFRVAGLETQYF
cdr3_nt: TGTGCCTTCCGGGTAGCGGGATTAGAGACCCAGTACTTC
j_call: TRBJ2-5
clone_size: few
v_call: TRBV30
cdr3_length: 13
d_call: TRBD2

cdr3_aa: CASSLGTGHYEQYF
cdr3_nt: TGTGCCAGCAGCTTAGGAACAGGGCACTACGAGCAGTACTTC
j_call: TRBJ2-7
clone_size: .
v_call: TRBV11-2
cdr3_length: 14
d_call: .

cdr3_aa: CASSPGLAGVNEQYF
cdr3_nt: TGTGCCAGCAGCCCCGGACTAGCGGGAGTCAACGAGCAGTACTTC
j_call: TRBJ2-7
clone_size: once
v_call: TRBV11-3
cdr3_length: 15
d_call: TRBD2

cdr3_aa: CASSSTGNGYTF
cdr3_nt: TGTGCCAGCAGTTCCACGGGGAATGGCTACACCTTC
j_call: TRBJ1-2
clone_size: once
v_call: TRBV6-8
cdr3_length: 12
d_call: .

cdr3_aa: CASSLWAGFGVYNEQFF
cdr3_nt: TGTGCCAGCAGCTTATGGGCGGGCTTCGGGGTCTACAATGAGCAGTTCTTC
j_call: TRBJ2-1
clone_size: .
v_call: TRBV7-9
cdr3_length: 17
d_call: .

cdr3_aa: CASSQETTTNEKLFF
cdr3_nt: TGCGCCAGCAGCCAAGAGACAACAACTAATGAAAAACTGTTTTTT
j_call: TRBJ1-4
clone_size: .
v_call: TRBV4-1
cdr3_length: 15
d_call: .

cdr3_aa: CATDRSNQPQHF
cdr3_nt: TGTGCCACCGACAGAAGCAATCAGCCCCAGCATTTT
j_call: TRBJ1-5
clone_size: .
v_call: TRBV28
cdr3_length: 12
d_call: .

cdr3_aa: CASSSMRAPNNEQFF
cdr3_nt: TGTGCCAGCAGTAGCATGAGGGCCCCTAACAATGAGCAGTTCTTC
j_call: TRBJ2-1
clone_size: .
v_call: TRBV7-9
cdr3_length: 15
d_call: .

cdr3_aa: CASSIPRDTPQETQYF
cdr3_nt: TGTGCCAGTAGCATCCCCCGGGACACCCCTCAAGAGACCCAGTACTTC
j_call: TRBJ2-5
clone_size: .
v_call: TRBV19
cdr3_length: 16
d_call: .

cdr3_aa: CASSPNTGGTEAFF
cdr3_nt: TGTGCCAGCTCACCAAACACAGGGGGCACTGAAGCTTTCTTT
j_call: TRBJ1-1
clone_size: .
v_call: TRBV18
cdr3_length: 14
d_call: TRBD1

cdr3_aa: CASSLSVIAVNEQFF
cdr3_nt: TGTGCCAGCAGCTTATCGGTAATAGCGGTCAATGAGCAGTTCTTC
j_call: TRBJ2-1
clone_size: .
v_call: TRBV11-2
cdr3_length: 15
d_call: .

cdr3_aa: CASSGGTGGLLEPQHF
cdr3_nt: TGTGCCAGCAGCGGAGGGACAGGGGGCCTTCTGGAGCCCCAGCATTTT
j_call: TRBJ1-5
clone_size: .
v_call: TRBV9
cdr3_length: 16
d_call: TRBD1

cdr3_aa: CASSFGQGAVETQYF
cdr3_nt: TGTGCCAGCAGCTTTGGACAGGGGGCCGTAGAGACCCAGTACTTC
j_call: TRBJ2-5
clone_size: .
v_call: TRBV9
cdr3_length: 15
d_call: TRBD1